The rows below give T cell receptor beta chains drawn from one sample of a study of Ad26.COV2.S vaccination and SARS-CoV-2 variants. Method: immunoSEQ multiplex PCR; TCRdb's copy keeps in-frame clones and lacks some. Seen here are 300,000 to 350,000 clones, 90% observed once, and the top ten hold about 5.4%. The starting material was peripheral blood, obtained in a trial of Ad26.COV2.S vaccine versus placebo. The receptors come from a person between 18 and 65 years old who received the Ad26.COV2.S COVID-19 vaccine or a placebo. CDR3s include the opening cysteine and the closing phenylalanine or tryptophan. Each record gives: J gene, V gene, D gene, CDR3 protein. D genes are given only for firm matches.

j_gene: TRBJ2-1; v_gene: TRBV5-1; d_gene: TRBD2; CDR3aa: CASSFGLAGAPYNEQFF
j_gene: TRBJ1-1; v_gene: TRBV18; d_gene: -; CDR3aa: CASSLNTEAFF
j_gene: TRBJ1-2; v_gene: TRBV19; d_gene: -; CDR3aa: CASRPPPEAGYTF
j_gene: TRBJ2-7; v_gene: TRBV7-6; d_gene: TRBD1; CDR3aa: CASSPDRARGEQYF
j_gene: TRBJ2-3; v_gene: TRBV12-5; d_gene: -; CDR3aa: CASGPSVTDTQYF
j_gene: TRBJ2-1; v_gene: TRBV2; d_gene: TRBD2; CDR3aa: CATLAGFYNEQFF
j_gene: TRBJ2-7; v_gene: TRBV9; d_gene: -; CDR3aa: CASSVNGAYEQYF
j_gene: TRBJ2-7; v_gene: TRBV27; d_gene: TRBD1; CDR3aa: CASSPQGPGIYEQYF
j_gene: TRBJ2-1; v_gene: TRBV15; d_gene: TRBD2; CDR3aa: CATSRDPTGGYDNEQFF
j_gene: TRBJ1-5; v_gene: TRBV6-6; d_gene: TRBD1; CDR3aa: CASSYGTGASRPQHF
j_gene: TRBJ2-1; v_gene: TRBV18; d_gene: -; CDR3aa: CASSPRLLDLNEQFF
j_gene: TRBJ2-3; v_gene: TRBV4-3; d_gene: -; CDR3aa: CASSPRVGSGDTQYF
j_gene: TRBJ2-3; v_gene: TRBV29-1; d_gene: TRBD2; CDR3aa: CSVSTSGGIDTQYF
j_gene: TRBJ1-6; v_gene: TRBV5-3; d_gene: -; CDR3aa: CARSREKVGLLSNFSPLHF
j_gene: TRBJ2-1; v_gene: TRBV2; d_gene: -; CDR3aa: CASSESSYNEQFF
j_gene: TRBJ2-3; v_gene: TRBV4-1; d_gene: TRBD2; CDR3aa: CASSQLLAGERTDTQYF
j_gene: TRBJ1-3; v_gene: TRBV7-2; d_gene: TRBD1; CDR3aa: CASSLNTGGSGNTIYF
j_gene: TRBJ1-6; v_gene: TRBV14; d_gene: -; CDR3aa: CASSQDWGRIHSPLHF
j_gene: TRBJ1-3; v_gene: TRBV3-1/TRBV3-2; d_gene: -; CDR3aa: CASSPTGISGNTIYF
j_gene: TRBJ2-1; v_gene: TRBV5-1; d_gene: -; CDR3aa: CASPALGGISYNEQFF
j_gene: TRBJ2-7; v_gene: TRBV10-1; d_gene: TRBD1; CDR3aa: CASGFGGTGKDEQYF
j_gene: TRBJ2-7; v_gene: TRBV7-6; d_gene: TRBD2; CDR3aa: CASSLKGSASGGASYEQYF
j_gene: TRBJ1-1; v_gene: TRBV6-2/TRBV6-3; d_gene: -; CDR3aa: CASSYFSTGNTEAFF
j_gene: TRBJ1-5; v_gene: TRBV28; d_gene: -; CDR3aa: CASSSPQTGSQPQHF
j_gene: TRBJ1-1; v_gene: TRBV4-3; d_gene: -; CDR3aa: CASSRQPAGGTEAFF
j_gene: TRBJ2-2; v_gene: TRBV11-2; d_gene: -; CDR3aa: CASSSPRGEGPRFGELFF
j_gene: TRBJ1-2; v_gene: TRBV4-2; d_gene: -; CDR3aa: CASSQVGVKYGYTF
j_gene: TRBJ1-2; v_gene: TRBV5-1; d_gene: -; CDR3aa: CASRGWVGYTF
j_gene: TRBJ2-4; v_gene: TRBV7-9; d_gene: -; CDR3aa: CASSSGDIQYF
j_gene: TRBJ1-1; v_gene: TRBV5-1; d_gene: -; CDR3aa: CASSWGTQSRQNTEAFF
j_gene: TRBJ1-1; v_gene: TRBV7-9; d_gene: -; CDR3aa: CASSSPVGAPNTEAFF
j_gene: TRBJ1-2; v_gene: TRBV13; d_gene: TRBD1; CDR3aa: CASSRRQGSINYGYTF
j_gene: TRBJ2-4; v_gene: TRBV2; d_gene: TRBD2; CDR3aa: CASTLAGSFLAKNIQYF
j_gene: TRBJ1-4; v_gene: TRBV18; d_gene: TRBD1; CDR3aa: CASSPSDYTGTGGEKLFF
j_gene: TRBJ2-2; v_gene: TRBV4-2; d_gene: TRBD2; CDR3aa: CASSQDLGTSRGELFF
j_gene: TRBJ1-1; v_gene: TRBV2; d_gene: TRBD1; CDR3aa: CASRGQGLTEAFF
j_gene: TRBJ2-3; v_gene: TRBV4-3; d_gene: TRBD2; CDR3aa: CASSQDPIAGGEDTQYF
j_gene: TRBJ1-2; v_gene: TRBV19; d_gene: TRBD1; CDR3aa: CASSKYGQGLLGNYGYTF
j_gene: TRBJ1-1; v_gene: TRBV27; d_gene: -; CDR3aa: CASSLWAENTEAFF
j_gene: TRBJ1-1; v_gene: TRBV12-3/TRBV12-4; d_gene: -; CDR3aa: CASILGGNTEAFF
j_gene: TRBJ1-1; v_gene: TRBV7-8; d_gene: TRBD1; CDR3aa: CASSLRDRARTEAFF
j_gene: TRBJ2-1; v_gene: TRBV6-1; d_gene: -; CDR3aa: CASTPYGRGNEQFF
j_gene: TRBJ1-1; v_gene: TRBV5-4; d_gene: -; CDR3aa: CASSLSEVSSGRVNTEAFF
j_gene: TRBJ2-1; v_gene: TRBV20-1; d_gene: -; CDR3aa: CSASEERSKQFF
j_gene: TRBJ1-4; v_gene: TRBV7-2; d_gene: -; CDR3aa: CASSSRAHATNEKLFF
j_gene: TRBJ2-1; v_gene: TRBV24-1; d_gene: -; CDR3aa: CATSDPGRTTGDEQFF
j_gene: TRBJ2-2; v_gene: TRBV19; d_gene: -; CDR3aa: CASSIQTGELFF